Shown below are 9 T cell receptor beta chains from a single sample sequenced in a study of blood T cell repertoires in COVID-19 (dated by TCRdb to 2018 to 2020). The receptor library was made with the immunoSEQ multiplex PCR assay. This immuneACCESS table, as held by TCRdb, lists in-frame sequences with V and J called but not all clones. Of the missing ones, under half trace to an unresolved V gene in checked studies; the others have no known cause. In this sample the table shows approximately 110,000 clones, approximately 90% of which occur a single time. The top ten clones comprise 32% of the sample. Sequencing input: peripheral blood. These TCRs come from a woman at least 80 years old with acute or convalescent COVID-19.

Comment on this clone: Additional DNA sequences in this sample encode the identical CDR3. The chain has TRBV5-1 and TRBJ2-3, with TRBD1 identical over 10 bases. CDR3 length: 14 residues. J gave up 3 bases and V 3 bases, and 1 base lay outside the gene matches. The germline CDR1 and CDR2 sequences are SGHRS and YFSETQ. This CDR3 is CASSSGQGTDTQYF. The CDR3 DNA reads TGCGCCAGCAGCTCGGGACAGGGGACAGATACGCAGTATTTT.

Written as DNA, the CDR3 is TGTGCCAGCAGCTCGGGACAGACAAAAGAGACCCAGTACTTC. Protein product: CASSSGQTKETQYF. This chain connects TRBV11-1 to TRBJ2-5; 7 bases match TRBD1. The V segment lost 4 bases and the J segment 3 bases; nucleotides outside the gene matches: 5. The CDR3 is 14 residues long. CDR1 and CDR2 (germline): SGHAT, FQDESV (reference sequence).

This chain's CDR3 is CASSLSVRGGRSTDTQYF. CDR3 in DNA: TGCGCCAGCAGCTTGTCTGTGCGGGGGGGTCGCAGCACAGATACGCAGTATTTT. The chain carries TRBV5-1 and TRBJ2-3; TRBD2 aligns across 9 bases. The CDR3 has 18 amino acids. Unmatched junction bases numbered 9, after V lost 1 base and J lost 0 bases. CDR1 SGHRS and CDR2 YFSETQ come from the germline V gene.

The chain combines TRBV30 with TRBJ2-1, with 10 positions matching TRBD2. Unmatched junction bases numbered 2, after V lost 1 base and J lost 5 bases. The germline V gene encodes CDR1 GTSNPN and CDR2 SVGIG (reference sequence). This CDR3 contains 14 residues. CDR3 sequence reads: CAWSALAGDNEQFF. In DNA form, the CDR3 reads TGTGCCTGGAGTGCCCTAGCGGGGGACAATGAGCAGTTCTTC.

The rearrangement joins TRBV19 to TRBJ2-5; perhaps TRBD2 as D (5 bases). V was clipped by 3 bases and J by 3 bases, with 14 bases between them. The CDR3 has 15 residues. Germline lookup yields CDR1 LNHDA and CDR2 SQIVND (reference sequence). The CDR3: CASSIGWTYKETQYF. For the CDR3, the DNA is TGTGCCAGTAGTATTGGGTGGACTTACAAAGAGACCCAGTACTTC. Looking up the rest from reference TRBV19 and TRBJ2-5 gives the full variable domain: DGGITQSPKYLFRKEGQNVTLSCEQNLNHDAMYWYRQDPGQGLRLIYYSQIVNDFQKGDIAEGYSVSREKKESFPLTVTSAQKNPTAFYLCASSIGWTYKETQYFGPGTRLLVL.

The chain recombines TRBV2 with TRBJ1-5; unclear D gene. Trimming cost V 3 bases and J 0 bases, with 12 bases left between them. From germline, CDR1 is SNHLY and CDR2 FYNNEI. The CDR3 runs 16 residues. The CDR3 coding sequence is TGTGCCAGCAGTGAGAATGGCTTTTATAGCAATCAGCCCCAGCATTTT. Amino acid sequence: CASSENGFYSNQPQHF.

The rearrangement links TRBV29-1 to TRBJ2-7, with 11 bases aligning to TRBD1. J was trimmed by 6 bases and V by 4 bases; bases with no gene match: 2. Germline lookup yields CDR1 SQVTM and CDR2 ANQGSEA. The CDR3 loop spans 12 amino acids. The CDR3 DNA reads as TGCAGCGTTGGGACAGGGGGCATCGAGCAGTACTTC. Translated: CSVGTGGIEQYF.

The CDR3 reads CASSEILTDTQYF. CDR3 DNA: TGCGCCAGCAGTGAGATTCTCACAGATACGCAGTATTTT. The gene calls are TRBV10-1 and TRBJ2-3; D is undetermined. V was cut by 2 bases and J by 2 bases, with 5 bases left in between. This CDR3 region has 13 residues. The germline CDR1 and CDR2 sequences are WNHNN and SYGVQD (reference sequence).

The J gene is TRBJ2-7, the V gene TRBV15; D is possibly TRBD2 (7 bases). The CDR3 covers 12 residues. Trimming pared 6 bases from V and 10 bases from J, leaving 16 bases between. Germline lookup yields CDR1 LNHNV and CDR2 YYDKDF (reference sequence). The CDR3 DNA follows: TGTGCCACCAGACCCTCGGGGGGCCCTCAGTACTTC. This gives the protein CATRPSGGPQYF.